Shown below are 17 T cell receptor beta chains from a single sample sequenced in a study of cytomegalovirus exposure and HLA in healthy donors. The primer mix had 60 Vbeta and 13 Jbeta primers. Clones were read by immunoSEQ multiplex PCR, and TCRdb kept only the in-frame ones, dropping some. The data show some 130,000 clones, roughly 85% seen once. Sequencing used PBMCs. These receptors all come from a boy younger than 18 in good health and CMV-seronegative.

The J gene is TRBJ2-5, the V gene TRBV5-1, with 11 bases that match TRBD1. CDR3 length: 15 residues. Germline CDR1 and CDR2: SGHRS and YFSETQ. With V trimmed by 5 bases and J by 5 bases, 8 bases remained unmatched. This CDR3 is CASSRWTGGGETQYF. The CDR3, as DNA: TGCGCCAGCAGTCGCTGGACAGGGGGCGGGGAGACCCAGTACTTC.

This rearrangement joins TRBV7-6 to TRBJ2-1; TRBD2 matches at 11 bases. The junction had 8 bases not matched to a gene; V was cut back by 3 bases and J by 7 bases. Germline CDR1 is SGHVS and CDR2 is FNYEAQ. The CDR3 is made up of 16 amino acids. The CDR3, as DNA: TGTGCCAGCAGCTTTTGGACTAGCGGGCGTAAGAATGAGCAGTTCTTC. It translates to CASSFWTSGRKNEQFF.

The genes are TRBV19 and TRBJ2-5; TRBD2 matches 11 bases. V lost 5 bases and J lost 7; bases outside the gene matches: 9. The CDR3 covers 15 residues. Per germline, CDR1 LNHDA and CDR2 SQIVND (reference sequence). This CDR3 is CASSLGLAAFVTQYF. DNA of the CDR3: TGTGCCAGTAGTTTGGGACTAGCGGCATTTGTGACCCAGTACTTC.

The J gene is TRBJ2-1, the V gene TRBV5-4; TRBD2 matches at 12 bases. Looked up from germline, CDR1 is SGHNT and CDR2 is YYREEE (reference sequence). CDR3 length equals 19 residues. V was pared by 0 bases and J by 1 base, with 8 bases of the junction left unmatched. In DNA form, the CDR3 reads TGTGCCAGCAGCTTGGTGGCACTAGCGGGAGGCCATTCCTACAATGAGCAGTTCTTC. It specifies CASSLVALAGGHSYNEQFF.

V gene TRBV10-3 combines with J gene TRBJ2-5, with TRBD2 as a possible D gene (7 bases). V lost 2 bases and J 1 base, leaving 8 bases between the germline ends. The CDR3 covers 14 residues. From germline, CDR1 is ENHRY and CDR2 SYGVKD. The CDR3 spells CAISEGGAQETQYF. The CDR3, as DNA: TGTGCCATCAGTGAGGGGGGGGCCCAAGAGACCCAGTACTTC.

The chain recombines TRBV5-1 with TRBJ2-1; the match to TRBD2 covers 7 bases. The CDR3 covers 15 residues. CDR1 and CDR2 (germline): SGHRS, YFSETQ. Trimming removed 6 bases from V and 1 base from J; junction bases left unmatched: 7. The CDR3 bases are TGCGCCAGCAAGTTCCTAGCGGAGTCCTACAATGAGCAGTTCTTC. This translates into CASKFLAESYNEQFF.

The CDR3 DNA follows: TGTGCCAGTAGGGAGGGCAGGGTCGACGAAAAACTGTTTTTT. Translated: CASREGRVDEKLFF. The V and J genes are TRBV19 and TRBJ1-4, with a possible D match to TRBD1 (5 bases). Germline V gene sequence: CDR1 LNHDA, CDR2 SQIVND (reference sequence). The CDR3 runs to 14 residues. The V end was cut by 6 bases, the J end by 8 bases, with 16 bases between.

V is TRBV9 and J is TRBJ1-1, with D perhaps matching TRBD1 (6 bases). Deletions cut 3 bases from V and 0 bases from J, with 12 bases between. Germline assignment: CDR1 SGDLS and CDR2 YYNGEE. This CDR3 contains 15 residues. The CDR3 protein is CASSDADRLNTEAFF. For the CDR3, the DNA is TGTGCCAGCAGCGATGCGGACAGACTGAACACTGAAGCTTTCTTT. The full variable domain, its missing parts supplied by reference TRBV9 and TRBJ1-1, is DSGVTQTPKHLITATGQRVTLRCSPRSGDLSVYWYQQSLDQGLQFLIQYYNGEERAKGNILERFSAQQFPDLHSELNLSSLELGDSALYFCASSDADRLNTEAFFGQGTRLTVV.

The chain employs TRBV27 and TRBJ1-1; a weak D match, TRBD1 (6 bases). The length of the CDR3 is 14 residues. Trimming stripped 3 bases from V and 11 bases from J, with 19 bases between. Germline V gene data show CDR1 as MNHEY and CDR2 as SMNVEV (reference sequence). CDR3 bases: TGTGCCAGCAGTTTGGGGGCCCTTCCCTCCGAGGCTTTCTTT. Translating it yields CASSLGALPSEAFF.

The V and J genes are TRBV10-3 and TRBJ1-1, with D uncertain. The CDR3 is 12 amino acids. Germline V gene lookup returns CDR1 ENHRY and CDR2 SYGVKD. V was shortened by 7 bases and J by 2 bases, with 8 bases between the two germline ends. In DNA, the CDR3 is TGTGCCATCACCGCGGGTAACACTGAAGCTTTCTTT. Its protein product is CAITAGNTEAFF.

V and J are TRBV5-1 and TRBJ2-2, with 8 positions matching TRBD2. Germline V CDR1 and CDR2: SGHRS, YFSETQ. V was pared by 2 bases and J by 1 base, with 4 bases of the junction left unmatched. The CDR3 extends over 16 amino acids. CDR3 sequence (DNA): TGCGCCAGCAGCTTAATAGCGGGACTGAACACCGGGGAGCTGTTTTTT. This codes for CASSLIAGLNTGELFF.

V usage is TRBV27 and J usage is TRBJ1-2; tentative D call: TRBD1 (6 bases). CDR1 MNHEY and CDR2 SMNVEV come from the germline V gene (reference sequence). V lost 5 bases and J lost 7, with 17 bases in between. This CDR3 has 14 amino acids. CDR3 coding DNA: TGTGCCAGCAGTCCCGCGGGGGCCTTCGGTGGCTACACCTTC. Translation gives CASSPAGAFGGYTF.

The chain links TRBV2 to TRBJ1-5; TRBD1 matches at 9 bases. The length of the CDR3 is 13 residues. Per the germline V gene, CDR1 is SNHLY and CDR2 is FYNNEI. V shed 8 bases, J shed 7 bases, and the junction held 6 bases outside the gene matches. The CDR3 region is CASGGTGNQPQHF. The CDR3 DNA reads TGTGCCAGCGGCGGGACAGGGAACCAGCCCCAGCATTTT.

This chain uses TRBV10-1 with TRBJ2-2; 14 bases agree with TRBD2. The J segment lost 6 bases and the V segment lost 5 bases, leaving 8 bases of the junction unmatched. The CDR3 has 17 residues. Germline CDR1 and CDR2: WNHNN and SYGVQD (reference sequence). The CDR3 here is CASSILGTSGSPGELFF. The CDR3 DNA follows: TGCGCCAGCAGTATCCTTGGGACTAGCGGGAGTCCCGGGGAGCTGTTTTTT.

This clone was seen a single time. This sequence joins TRBV7-9 and TRBJ2-7; 7 bases match TRBD1. Germline trimming cut 2 bases from V and 3 bases from J; bases unmatched to any gene: 10. The CDR3 loop spans 16 amino acids. Looked up from germline, CDR1 is SEHNR and CDR2 is FQNEAQ (reference sequence). CDR3 coding DNA: TGTGCCAGCAGCTTACCCCAAATAAGGGGGCACTACGAGCAGTACTTC. Protein sequence: CASSLPQIRGHYEQYF.

CDR3 region: CAGSEEGTTEAFF. CDR3 DNA: TGTGCCGGGTCTGAGGAGGGAACCACTGAAGCTTTCTTT. The chain employs TRBV2 and TRBJ1-1, with no clear D. The germline gives CDR1 SNHLY, CDR2 FYNNEI. Trimming pared 11 bases from V and 4 bases from J, leaving 17 bases between. This CDR3 is built from 13 residues.

This clone was observed once. The rearrangement links TRBV15 to TRBJ2-1, with 10 nucleotides matching TRBD2. J gave up 5 bases and V 11 bases, and 6 bases lay outside the gene matches. This CDR3 region has 13 residues. Germline V gene lookup returns CDR1 LNHNV and CDR2 YYDKDF (reference sequence). The CDR3 spells CAAWTSGNNEQFF. For the CDR3, the DNA is TGTGCCGCCTGGACTAGCGGAAACAATGAGCAGTTCTTC.